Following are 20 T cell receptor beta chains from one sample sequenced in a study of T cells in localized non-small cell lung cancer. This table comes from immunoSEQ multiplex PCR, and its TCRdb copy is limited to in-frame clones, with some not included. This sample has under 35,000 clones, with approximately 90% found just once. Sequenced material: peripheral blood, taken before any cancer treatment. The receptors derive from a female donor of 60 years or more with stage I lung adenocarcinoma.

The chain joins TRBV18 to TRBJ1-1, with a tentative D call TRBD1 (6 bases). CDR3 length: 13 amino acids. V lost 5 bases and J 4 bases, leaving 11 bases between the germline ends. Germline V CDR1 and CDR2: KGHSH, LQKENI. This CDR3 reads CASSTDRFTEAFF. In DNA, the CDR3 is TGTGCCAGCTCAACCGACAGGTTCACTGAAGCTTTCTTT.

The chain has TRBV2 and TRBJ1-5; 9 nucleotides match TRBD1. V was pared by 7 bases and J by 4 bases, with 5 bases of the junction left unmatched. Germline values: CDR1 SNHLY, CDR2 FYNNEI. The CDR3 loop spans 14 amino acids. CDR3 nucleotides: TGTGCCAGCAACGAACAGGGGGCAAATCAGCCCCAGCATTTT. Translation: CASNEQGANQPQHF.

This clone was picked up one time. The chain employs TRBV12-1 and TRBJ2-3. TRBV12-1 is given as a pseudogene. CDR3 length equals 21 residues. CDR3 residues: CASSEIKGREPGATSTDTQYF. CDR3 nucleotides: TGTGCCAGCAGCGAAATCAAGGGTAGAGAACCTGGAGCGACTAGCACAGATACGCAGTATTTT.

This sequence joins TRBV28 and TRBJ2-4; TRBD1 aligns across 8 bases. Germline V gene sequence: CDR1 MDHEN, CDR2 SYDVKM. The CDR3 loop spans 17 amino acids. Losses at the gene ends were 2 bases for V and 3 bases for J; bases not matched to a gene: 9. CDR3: CASSLRQGSVGKNIQYF. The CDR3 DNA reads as TGTGCCAGCAGTTTAAGACAGGGGTCGGTTGGCAAAAACATTCAGTACTTC. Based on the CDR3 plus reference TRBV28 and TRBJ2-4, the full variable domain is DVKVTQSSRYLVKRTGEKVFLECVQDMDHENMFWYRQDPGLGLRLIYFSYDVKMKEKGDIPEGYSVSREKKERFSLILESASTNQTSMYLCASSLRQGSVGKNIQYFGAGTRLSVL.

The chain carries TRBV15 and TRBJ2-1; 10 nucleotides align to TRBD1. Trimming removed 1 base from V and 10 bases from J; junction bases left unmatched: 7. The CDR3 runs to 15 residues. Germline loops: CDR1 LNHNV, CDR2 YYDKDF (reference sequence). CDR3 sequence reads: CATSRGLGTGEEQFF. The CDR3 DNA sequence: TGTGCCACCAGCAGAGGGTTGGGGACAGGGGAGGAGCAGTTCTTC.

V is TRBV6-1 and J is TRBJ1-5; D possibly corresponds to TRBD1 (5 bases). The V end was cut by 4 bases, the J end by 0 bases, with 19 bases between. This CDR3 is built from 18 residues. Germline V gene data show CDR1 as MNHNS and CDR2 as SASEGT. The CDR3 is CASSGSLQVVSSNQPQHF. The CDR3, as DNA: TGTGCCAGCAGTGGGTCCCTACAGGTAGTGAGTAGCAATCAGCCCCAGCATTTT.

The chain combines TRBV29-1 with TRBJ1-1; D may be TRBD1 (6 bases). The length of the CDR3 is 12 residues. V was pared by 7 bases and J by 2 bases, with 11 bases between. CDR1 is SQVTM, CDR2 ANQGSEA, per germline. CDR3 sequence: CSARGPNTEAFF. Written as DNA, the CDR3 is TGCAGCGCCAGGGGCCCCAACACTGAAGCTTTCTTT.

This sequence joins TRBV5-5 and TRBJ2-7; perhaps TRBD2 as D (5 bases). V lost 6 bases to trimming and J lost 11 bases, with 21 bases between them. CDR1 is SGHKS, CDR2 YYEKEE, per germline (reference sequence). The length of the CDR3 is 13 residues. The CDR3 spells CASTSEGRVGKYF. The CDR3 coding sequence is TGTGCCAGCACCTCTGAGGGTCGGGTGGGGAAGTACTTC.

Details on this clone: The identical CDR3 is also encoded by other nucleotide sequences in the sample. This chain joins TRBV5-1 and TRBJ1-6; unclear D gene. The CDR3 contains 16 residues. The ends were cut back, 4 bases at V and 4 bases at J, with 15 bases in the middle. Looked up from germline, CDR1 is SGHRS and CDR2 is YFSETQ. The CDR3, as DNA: TGCGCCAGCAGCGCCACCTCGACACAATATAATTCACCCCTCCACTTT. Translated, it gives CASSATSTQYNSPLHF.

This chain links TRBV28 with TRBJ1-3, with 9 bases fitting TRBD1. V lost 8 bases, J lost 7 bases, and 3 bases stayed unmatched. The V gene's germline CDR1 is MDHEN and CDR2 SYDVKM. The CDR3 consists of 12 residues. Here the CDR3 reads CASGTGRNTIYF. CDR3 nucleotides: TGTGCCAGCGGGACAGGGCGTAACACCATATATTTT.

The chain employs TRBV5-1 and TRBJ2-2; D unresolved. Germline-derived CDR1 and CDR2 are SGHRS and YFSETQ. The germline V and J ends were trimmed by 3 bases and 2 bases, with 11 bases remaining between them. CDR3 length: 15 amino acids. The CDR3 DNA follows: TGCGCCAGCAGCTGGGCAAGTATAAACACCGGGGAGCTGTTTTTT. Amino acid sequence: CASSWASINTGELFF.

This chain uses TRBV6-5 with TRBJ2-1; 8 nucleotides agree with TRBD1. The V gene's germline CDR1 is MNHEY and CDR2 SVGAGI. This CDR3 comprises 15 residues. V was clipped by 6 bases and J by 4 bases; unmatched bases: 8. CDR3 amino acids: CASSSKTGEYNEQFF. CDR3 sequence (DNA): TGTGCCAGCAGCTCGAAGACAGGGGAATACAATGAGCAGTTCTTC.

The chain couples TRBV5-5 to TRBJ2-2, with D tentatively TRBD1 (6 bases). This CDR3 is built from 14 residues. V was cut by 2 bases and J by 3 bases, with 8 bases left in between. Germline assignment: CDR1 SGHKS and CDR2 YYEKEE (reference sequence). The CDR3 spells CASSLRTDTGELFF. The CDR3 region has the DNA TGTGCCAGCAGCTTAAGGACAGACACCGGGGAGCTGTTTTTT.

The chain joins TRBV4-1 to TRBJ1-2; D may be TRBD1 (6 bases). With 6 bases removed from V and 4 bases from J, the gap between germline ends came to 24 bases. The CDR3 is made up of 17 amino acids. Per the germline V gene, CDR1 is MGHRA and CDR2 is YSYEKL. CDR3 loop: CASRRDRWQGKVYGYTF. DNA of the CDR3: TGCGCCAGCAGGAGGGACCGATGGCAGGGGAAAGTCTATGGCTACACCTTC.

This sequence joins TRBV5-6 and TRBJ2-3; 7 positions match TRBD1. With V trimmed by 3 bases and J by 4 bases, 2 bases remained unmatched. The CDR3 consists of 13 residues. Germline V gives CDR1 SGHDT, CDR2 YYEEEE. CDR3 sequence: CASSSRGSDTQYF. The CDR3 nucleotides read TGTGCCAGCAGCTCCAGGGGGTCAGATACGCAGTATTTT.

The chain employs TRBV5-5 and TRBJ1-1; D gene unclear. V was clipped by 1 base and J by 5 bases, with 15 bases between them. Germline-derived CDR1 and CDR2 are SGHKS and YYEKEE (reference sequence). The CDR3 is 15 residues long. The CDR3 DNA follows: TGTGCCAGCAGCTTGCTGTTATCGCAGCGGACTGAAGCTTTCTTT. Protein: CASSLLLSQRTEAFF.

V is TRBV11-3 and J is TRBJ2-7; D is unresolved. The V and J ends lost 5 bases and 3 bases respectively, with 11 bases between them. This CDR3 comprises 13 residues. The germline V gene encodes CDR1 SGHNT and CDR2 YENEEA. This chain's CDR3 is CASSVGPYYEQYF. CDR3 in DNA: TGTGCCAGCAGCGTAGGTCCCTACTACGAGCAGTACTTC.

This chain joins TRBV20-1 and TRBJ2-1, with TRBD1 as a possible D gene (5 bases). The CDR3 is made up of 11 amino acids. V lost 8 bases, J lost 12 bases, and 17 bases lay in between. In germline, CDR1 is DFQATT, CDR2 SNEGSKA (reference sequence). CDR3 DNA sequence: TGCAGTTCCGAAGGGGTGAGTGGGCAGTTCTTC. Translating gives CSSEGVSGQFF.

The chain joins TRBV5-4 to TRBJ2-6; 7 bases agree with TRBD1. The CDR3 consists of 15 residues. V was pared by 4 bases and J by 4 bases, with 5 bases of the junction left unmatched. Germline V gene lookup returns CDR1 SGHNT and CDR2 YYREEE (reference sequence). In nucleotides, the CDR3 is TGTGCCAGCAGCACCGGGACAGCAGGGGCCAACGTCCTGACTTTC. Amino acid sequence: CASSTGTAGANVLTF.

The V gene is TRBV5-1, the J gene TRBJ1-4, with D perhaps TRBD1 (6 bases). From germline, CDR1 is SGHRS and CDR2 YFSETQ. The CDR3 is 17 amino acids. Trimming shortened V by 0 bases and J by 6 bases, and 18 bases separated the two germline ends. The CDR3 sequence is CASSLAGAMAGDEKLFF. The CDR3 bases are TGCGCCAGCAGCTTGGCGGGGGCTATGGCCGGGGATGAAAAACTGTTTTTT.